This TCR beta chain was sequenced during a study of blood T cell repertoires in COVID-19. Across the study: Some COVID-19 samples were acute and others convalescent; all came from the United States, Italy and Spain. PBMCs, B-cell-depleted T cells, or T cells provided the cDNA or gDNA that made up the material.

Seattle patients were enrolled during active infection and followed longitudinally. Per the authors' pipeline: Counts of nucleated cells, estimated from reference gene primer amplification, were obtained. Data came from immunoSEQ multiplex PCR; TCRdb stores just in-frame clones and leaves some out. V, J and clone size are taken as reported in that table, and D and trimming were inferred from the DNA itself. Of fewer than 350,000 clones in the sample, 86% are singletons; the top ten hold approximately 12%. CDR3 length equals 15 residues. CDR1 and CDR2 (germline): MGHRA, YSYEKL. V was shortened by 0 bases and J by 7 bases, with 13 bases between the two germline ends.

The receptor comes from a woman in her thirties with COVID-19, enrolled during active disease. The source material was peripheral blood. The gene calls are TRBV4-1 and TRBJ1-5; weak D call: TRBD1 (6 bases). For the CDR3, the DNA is TGCGCCAGCAGCCAAGAGGGGGGGCTCGGGCAGCCCCAGCATTTT. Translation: CASSQEGGLGQPQHF.